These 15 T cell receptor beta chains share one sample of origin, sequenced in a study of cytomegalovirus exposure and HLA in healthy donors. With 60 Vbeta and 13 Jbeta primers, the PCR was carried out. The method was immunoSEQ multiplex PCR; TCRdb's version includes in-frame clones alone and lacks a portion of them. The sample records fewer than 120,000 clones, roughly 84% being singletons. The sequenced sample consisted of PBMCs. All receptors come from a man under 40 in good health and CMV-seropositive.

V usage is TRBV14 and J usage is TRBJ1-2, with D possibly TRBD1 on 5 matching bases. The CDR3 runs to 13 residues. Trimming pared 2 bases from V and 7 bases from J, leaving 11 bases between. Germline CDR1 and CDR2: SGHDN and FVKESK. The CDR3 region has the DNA TGTGCCAGCAGCCAAAACGGGGGTGCTGGCTACACCTTC. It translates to CASSQNGGAGYTF.

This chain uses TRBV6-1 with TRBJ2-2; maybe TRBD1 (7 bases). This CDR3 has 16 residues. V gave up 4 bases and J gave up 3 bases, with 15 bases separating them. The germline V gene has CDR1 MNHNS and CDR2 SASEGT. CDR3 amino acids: CASSGVVRGDTGELFF. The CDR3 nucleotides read TGTGCCAGCAGTGGGGTCGTCAGGGGGGACACCGGGGAGCTGTTTTTT.

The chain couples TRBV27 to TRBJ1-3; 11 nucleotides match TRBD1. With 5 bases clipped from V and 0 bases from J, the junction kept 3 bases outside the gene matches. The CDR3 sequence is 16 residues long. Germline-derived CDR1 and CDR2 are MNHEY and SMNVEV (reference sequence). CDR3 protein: CASSRTGGSSGNTIYF. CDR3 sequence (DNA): TGTGCCAGCAGTAGGACAGGGGGCAGCTCTGGAAACACCATATATTTT.

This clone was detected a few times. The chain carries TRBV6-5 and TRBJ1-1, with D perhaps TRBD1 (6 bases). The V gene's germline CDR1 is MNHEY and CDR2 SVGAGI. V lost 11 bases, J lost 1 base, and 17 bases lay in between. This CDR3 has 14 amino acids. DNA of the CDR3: TGTGCCTCACAGGGAAGGGTTGGGAACACTGAAGCTTTCTTT. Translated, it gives CASQGRVGNTEAFF.

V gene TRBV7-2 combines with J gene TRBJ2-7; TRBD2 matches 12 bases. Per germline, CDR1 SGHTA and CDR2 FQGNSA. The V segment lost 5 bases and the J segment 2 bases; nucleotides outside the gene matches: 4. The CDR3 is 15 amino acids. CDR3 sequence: CASSLLAGGPYEQYF. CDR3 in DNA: TGTGCCAGCAGCCTACTAGCGGGGGGCCCCTACGAGCAGTACTTC.

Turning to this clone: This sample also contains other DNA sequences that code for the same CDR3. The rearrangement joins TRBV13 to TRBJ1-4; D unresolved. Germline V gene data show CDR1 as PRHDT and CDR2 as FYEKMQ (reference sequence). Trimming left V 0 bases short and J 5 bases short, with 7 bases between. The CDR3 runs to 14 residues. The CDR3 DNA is TGTGCCAGCAGCTTAGGGGGCCAAAATGAAAAACTGTTTTTT. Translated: CASSLGGQNEKLFF.

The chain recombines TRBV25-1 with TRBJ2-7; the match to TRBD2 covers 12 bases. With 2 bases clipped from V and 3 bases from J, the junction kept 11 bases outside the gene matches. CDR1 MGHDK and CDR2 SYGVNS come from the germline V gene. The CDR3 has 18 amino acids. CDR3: CASSERASGGAWDYEQYF. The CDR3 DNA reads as TGTGCCAGCAGTGAAAGGGCTAGCGGGGGGGCTTGGGACTACGAGCAGTACTTC.

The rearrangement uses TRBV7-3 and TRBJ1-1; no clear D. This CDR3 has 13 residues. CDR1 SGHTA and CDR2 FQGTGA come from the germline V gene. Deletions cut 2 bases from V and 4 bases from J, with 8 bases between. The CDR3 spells CASSLGSGTEAFF. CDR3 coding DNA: TGTGCCAGCAGCTTAGGCAGTGGCACTGAAGCTTTCTTT.

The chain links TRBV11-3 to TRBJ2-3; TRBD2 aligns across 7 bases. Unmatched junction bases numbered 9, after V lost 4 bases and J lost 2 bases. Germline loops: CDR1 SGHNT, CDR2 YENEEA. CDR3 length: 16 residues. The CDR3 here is CASSSRGSLFTDTQYF. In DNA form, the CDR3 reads TGTGCCAGCAGCTCGCGGGGGAGCCTTTTCACAGATACGCAGTATTTT.

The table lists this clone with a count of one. The CDR3 reads CASSSGLPTGELFF. The CDR3 bases are TGTGCCAGCAGCTCGGGACTACCTACCGGGGAGCTGTTTTTT. The chain combines TRBV7-9 with TRBJ2-2; 7 nucleotides agree with TRBD2. The CDR3 covers 14 residues. The germline gives CDR1 SEHNR, CDR2 FQNEAQ (reference sequence). The V gene end was trimmed by 4 bases and the J gene end by 5 bases; junction bases not matched to a gene: 4.

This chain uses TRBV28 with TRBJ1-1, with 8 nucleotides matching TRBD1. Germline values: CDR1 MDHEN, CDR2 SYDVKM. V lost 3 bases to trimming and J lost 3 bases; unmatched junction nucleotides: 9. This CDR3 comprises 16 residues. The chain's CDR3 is CASSLDRARSDTEAFF. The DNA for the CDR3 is TGTGCCAGCAGTTTGGACAGGGCGAGATCGGACACTGAAGCTTTCTTT.

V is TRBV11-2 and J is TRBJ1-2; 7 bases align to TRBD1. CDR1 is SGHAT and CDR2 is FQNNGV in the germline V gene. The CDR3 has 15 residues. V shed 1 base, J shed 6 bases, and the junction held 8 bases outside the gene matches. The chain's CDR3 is CASSLGEGALDGYTF. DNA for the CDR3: TGTGCCAGCAGCTTAGGTGAGGGGGCGTTGGATGGCTACACCTTC.

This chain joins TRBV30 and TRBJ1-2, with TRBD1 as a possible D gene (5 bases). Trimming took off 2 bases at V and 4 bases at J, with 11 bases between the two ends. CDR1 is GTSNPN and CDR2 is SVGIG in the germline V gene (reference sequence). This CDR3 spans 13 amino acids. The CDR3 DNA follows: TGTGCCTGGAGTCCCAAGCAGGGCTATGGCTACACCTTC. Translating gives CAWSPKQGYGYTF.

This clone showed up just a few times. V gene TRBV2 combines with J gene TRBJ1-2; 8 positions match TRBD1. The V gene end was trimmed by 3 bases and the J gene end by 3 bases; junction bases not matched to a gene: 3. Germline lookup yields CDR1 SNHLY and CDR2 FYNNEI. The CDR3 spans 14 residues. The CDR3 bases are TGTGCCAGCAGTGACTCAGGGGGCTACTATGGCTACACCTTC. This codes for CASSDSGGYYGYTF. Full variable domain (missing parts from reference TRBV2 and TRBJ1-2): EPEVTQTPSHQVTQMGQEVILRCVPISNHLYFYWYRQILGQKVEFLVSFYNNEISEKSEIFDDQFSVERPDGSNFTLKIRSTKLEDSAMYFCASSDSGGYYGYTFGSGTRLTVV.

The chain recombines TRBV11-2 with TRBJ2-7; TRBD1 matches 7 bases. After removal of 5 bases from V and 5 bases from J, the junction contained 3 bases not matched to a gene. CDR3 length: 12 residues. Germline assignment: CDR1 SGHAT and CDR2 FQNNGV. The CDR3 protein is CASSPTGDEQYF. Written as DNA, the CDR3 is TGTGCCAGCAGCCCAACAGGGGACGAGCAGTACTTC.